The 20 T cell receptor beta chains listed next were all sequenced from one sample in a study of control samples from healthy donors and cancer patients. Libraries were prepared by immunoSEQ multiplex PCR; TCRdb keeps only in-frame clonotypes and omits some of them. The repertoire holds about 150,000 clones, with about 93% as singletons. The specimen sequenced was blood. These receptors were taken from a man over 45 in good health.

The rearrangement uses TRBV21-1 and TRBJ1-4; TRBD1, the D gene given by the table, was not confirmed from the DNA. TRBV21-1 is a known pseudogene. This CDR3 has 13 residues. CDR3 residues: CASSRDSKEKLFF. DNA of the CDR3: TGTGCCAGCAGCCGGGACAGCAAGGAAAAACTGTTTTTT.

This chain joins TRBV28 and TRBJ2-3, with D possibly being TRBD1 (5 bases). The germline V gene has CDR1 MDHEN and CDR2 SYDVKM. V was shortened by 2 bases and J by 2 bases, with 8 bases between the two germline ends. CDR3 length equals 14 residues. CDR3 nucleotide sequence: TGTGCCAGCAGTTTACAGGGATTCACAGATACGCAGTATTTT. Its translation is CASSLQGFTDTQYF.

The V and J genes are TRBV18 and TRBJ1-2; tentative D call: TRBD1 (5 bases). From germline, CDR1 is KGHSH and CDR2 LQKENI. With 4 bases removed from V and 2 bases from J, the gap between germline ends came to 14 bases. This CDR3 has 15 amino acids. The CDR3 nucleotides read TGTGCCAGCTCACAATTCCGGGACGGAAACTATGGCTACACCTTC. It yields the protein CASSQFRDGNYGYTF.

This rearrangement joins TRBV29-1 to TRBJ1-4; D uncertain. V lost 3 bases and J lost 4, with 18 bases in between. The V gene's germline CDR1 is SQVTM and CDR2 ANQGSEA. The CDR3 sequence is 16 residues long. The DNA of the CDR3 is TGCAGCGTTGAGCCCCTGACTGCAGTCGGTAATGAAAAACTGTTTTTT. This codes for CSVEPLTAVGNEKLFF.

The chain joins TRBV5-1 to TRBJ2-7, with 11 bases fitting TRBD2. Germline CDR1 reads SGHRS; CDR2 reads YFSETQ. Trimming at V came to 5 bases and at J to 4 bases, leaving 14 bases not matched to a gene. The CDR3 length is 17 residues. CDR3 amino acids: CASSRQGISGRGYEQYF. The CDR3 DNA follows: TGCGCCAGCAGTCGGCAGGGGATTAGCGGGAGGGGGTACGAGCAGTACTTC.

The chain uses TRBV5-1 and TRBJ1-1, with D unresolved. The germline CDR1 and CDR2 sequences are SGHRS and YFSETQ. Trimming cost V 0 bases and J 2 bases, with 8 bases left between them. The length of the CDR3 is 14 residues. The chain's CDR3 is CASSLGPGNTEAFF. Written as DNA, the CDR3 is TGCGCCAGCAGCTTGGGACCAGGAAACACTGAAGCTTTCTTT.

V usage is TRBV11-2 and J usage is TRBJ2-2; D is perhaps TRBD1 or TRBD2 (5 bases each). The length of the CDR3 is 16 residues. Between the trimmed V and J ends, which lost 10 bases and 2 bases, there was a span of 20 bases. Germline V CDR1 and CDR2: SGHAT, FQNNGV. The CDR3 nucleotides read TGTGCCACCACACGGCGGTGGGGGAAAAACACCGGGGAGCTGTTTTTT. Translation: CATTRRWGKNTGELFF.

The genes are TRBV11-2 and TRBJ2-7, with 11 nucleotides matching TRBD2. CDR1 SGHAT and CDR2 FQNNGV come from the germline V gene. Trimming at V came to 5 bases and at J to 0 bases, leaving 6 bases not matched to a gene. The CDR3 is 16 residues long. The CDR3 nucleotides are TGTGCCAGCAGCCAACTAGCGGGGGCGAGCTCCTACGAGCAGTACTTC. It yields the protein CASSQLAGASSYEQYF.

V is TRBV7-2 and J is TRBJ1-6; possibly TRBD1 for D (5 bases). V was pared by 5 bases and J by 10 bases, with 15 bases between. Per germline, CDR1 SGHTA and CDR2 FQGNSA. The CDR3 sequence is 14 residues long. The CDR3: CASSPGWATSPLHF. In DNA form, the CDR3 reads TGTGCCAGCAGCCCAGGGTGGGCCACCTCACCCCTCCACTTT.

The chain couples TRBV4-1 to TRBJ2-3; maybe TRBD2 (6 bases). The CDR3 length is 16 residues. Trimming cost V 5 bases and J 2 bases, with 17 bases left between them. Germline CDR1 MGHRA, CDR2 YSYEKL. CDR3 amino acids: CASSFSGGAFTDTQYF. The DNA of the CDR3 is TGCGCCAGCAGCTTTAGCGGAGGGGCCTTCACAGATACGCAGTATTTT.

The chain recombines TRBV4-1 with TRBJ1-2, with D maybe TRBD1 (6 bases). The V gene lost 6 bases and the J gene lost 1 base, with 15 bases spanning the gap. Germline lookup yields CDR1 MGHRA and CDR2 YSYEKL. The CDR3 sequence is 15 residues long. As DNA, the CDR3 is TGCGCCAGCAGGGACCTAGGACAGATTAACTATGGCTACACCTTC. It encodes CASRDLGQINYGYTF.

The rearrangement joins TRBV5-4 to TRBJ2-1; 7 bases fit TRBD2. Per the germline V gene, CDR1 is SGHNT and CDR2 is YYREEE (reference sequence). This CDR3 comprises 16 residues. Losses at the gene ends were 5 bases for V and 3 bases for J; bases not matched to a gene: 11. The CDR3: CASRRDYRTDYNEQFF. For the CDR3, the DNA is TGTGCCAGCAGACGGGACTACCGGACCGACTACAATGAGCAGTTCTTC.

In this sample, this clone turned up a few times. J is TRBJ1-1 and V is TRBV19; maybe TRBD1 (6 bases). The CDR3 sequence is 14 residues long. CDR1 is LNHDA and CDR2 is SQIVND in the germline V gene (reference sequence). Trimming cost V 4 bases and J 2 bases, with 11 bases left between them. DNA of the CDR3: TGTGCCAGTAGTAATCAGGGGCCAAACACTGAAGCTTTCTTT. Translating it yields CASSNQGPNTEAFF.

As concerns this clone: An end of the junction does not agree with germline; a read error may underlie this. This specimen includes other DNA sequences encoding the same CDR3. The rearrangement links TRBV3-1 (or the pseudogene TRBV3-2) to TRBJ1-2; 7 bases match TRBD1. The V gene's germline CDR1 is LGHDT and CDR2 YNNKEL (reference sequence). This CDR3 is 14 amino acids long. CDR3 region: CASSRGQANYGYTF. In DNA form, the CDR3 reads TGCGCCAGCAGCCGCGGACAGGCTAACTATGGCTACACCTTC.

This clone was observed once. The chain uses TRBV10-3 and TRBJ2-7; 8 bases align to TRBD2. Germline CDR1 is ENHRY and CDR2 is SYGVKD. The ends lost 6 bases at V and 7 bases at J; junction bases unmatched: 5. The CDR3 loop spans 12 amino acids. The CDR3, as DNA: TGTGCCATCAGCGGGACTAGTGATGAGCAGTACTTC. It translates to CAISGTSDEQYF.

The J gene is TRBJ2-1, the V gene TRBV27; D call uncertain. Germline V CDR1 and CDR2: MNHEY, SMNVEV (reference sequence). The CDR3 has 13 residues. V was trimmed by 3 bases and J by 5 bases, leaving 8 bases between them. DNA for the CDR3: TGTGCCAGCAGTTTTTTTGGGGACAATGAGCAGTTCTTC. Amino acid sequence: CASSFFGDNEQFF.

On this clone itself: The junction departs from germline at one end; a sequencing error may be responsible. V usage is TRBV28 and J usage is TRBJ1-5; D remains ambiguous. CDR3 size: 16 residues. Per germline, CDR1 MDHEN and CDR2 SYDVKM. The chain's CDR3 is CASRGFDQISDQPQHF. For the CDR3, the DNA is TGTGCCAGCAGGGGGTTTGACCAGATTAGCGATCAGCCCCAGCATTTT.

The rearrangement uses TRBV27 and TRBJ2-7; maybe TRBD1 (5 bases). V was shortened by 8 bases and J by 7 bases, with 12 bases between the two germline ends. Germline assignment: CDR1 MNHEY and CDR2 SMNVEV (reference sequence). CDR3 length: 11 amino acids. CDR3 in amino acids: CASGRDKEQYF. CDR3 sequence (DNA): TGTGCCAGCGGCAGGGATAAAGAGCAGTACTTC.

This clone was seen a single time. The V gene is TRBV7-3, the J gene TRBJ2-1; perhaps D is TRBD1 or TRBD2 (5 bases each). Germline V gives CDR1 SGHTA, CDR2 FQGTGA. V lost 4 bases and J lost 0, with 10 bases in between. The CDR3 totals 15 residues. CDR3 sequence (DNA): TGTGCCAGCAGCTCGGGACCAACCTCCTACAATGAGCAGTTCTTC. As protein: CASSSGPTSYNEQFF.

The chain employs TRBV15 and TRBJ2-3, with D perhaps TRBD1 (6 bases). The V end was cut by 4 bases, the J end by 1 base, with 9 bases between. The germline V gene has CDR1 LNHNV and CDR2 YYDKDF (reference sequence). The CDR3 covers 14 residues. The CDR3 region has the DNA TGTGCCACCAGCACTCGACAGGGCACAGATACGCAGTATTTT. This gives the protein CATSTRQGTDTQYF.